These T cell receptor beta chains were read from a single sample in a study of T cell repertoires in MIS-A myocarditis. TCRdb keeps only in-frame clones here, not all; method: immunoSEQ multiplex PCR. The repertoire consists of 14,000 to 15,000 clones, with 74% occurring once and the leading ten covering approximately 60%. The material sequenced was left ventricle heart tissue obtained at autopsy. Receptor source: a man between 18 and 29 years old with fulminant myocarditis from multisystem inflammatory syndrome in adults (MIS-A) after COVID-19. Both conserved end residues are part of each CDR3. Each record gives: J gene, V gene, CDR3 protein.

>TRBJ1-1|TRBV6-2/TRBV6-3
CASSRAGDRGEAFF
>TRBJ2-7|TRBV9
CASSVGLPGPYEQYF
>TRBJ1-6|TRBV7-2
CASSLGGTGPFNSPLHF
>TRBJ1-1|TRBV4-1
CASSHPDGGDRHVVDTEAFF
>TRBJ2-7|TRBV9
CASSPDPSSFYEQYF
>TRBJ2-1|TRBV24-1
CATSDLDRGSSNEQFF
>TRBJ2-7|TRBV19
CASSEPGPSYEQYF
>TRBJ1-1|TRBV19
CASSIRGESMNTEAFF
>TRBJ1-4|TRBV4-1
CASSQREFSEKLFF
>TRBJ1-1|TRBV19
CASSTEGRGATEAFF
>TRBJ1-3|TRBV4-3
CASSPDDTTGNTIYF
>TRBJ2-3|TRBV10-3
CAIKSLADGTDTQYF
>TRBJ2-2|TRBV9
CASSVGGSGRWDTGELFF
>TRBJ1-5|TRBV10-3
CAISESRGGNQPQHF